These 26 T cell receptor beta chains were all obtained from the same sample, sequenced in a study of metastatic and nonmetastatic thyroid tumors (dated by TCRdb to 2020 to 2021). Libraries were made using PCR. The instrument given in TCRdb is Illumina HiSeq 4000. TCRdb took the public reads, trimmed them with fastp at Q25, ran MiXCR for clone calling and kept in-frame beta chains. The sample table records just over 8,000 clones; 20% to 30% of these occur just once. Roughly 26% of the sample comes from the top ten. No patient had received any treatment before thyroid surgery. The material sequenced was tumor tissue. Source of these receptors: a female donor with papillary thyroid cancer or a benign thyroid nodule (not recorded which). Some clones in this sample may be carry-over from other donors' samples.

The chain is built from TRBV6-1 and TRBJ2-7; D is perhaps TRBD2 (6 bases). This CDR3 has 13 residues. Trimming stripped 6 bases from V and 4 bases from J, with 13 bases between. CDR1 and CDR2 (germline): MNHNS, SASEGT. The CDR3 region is CASRSLGGYEQYF. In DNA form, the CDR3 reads TGTGCCAGCAGGTCGCTCGGGGGTTACGAGCAGTACTTC.

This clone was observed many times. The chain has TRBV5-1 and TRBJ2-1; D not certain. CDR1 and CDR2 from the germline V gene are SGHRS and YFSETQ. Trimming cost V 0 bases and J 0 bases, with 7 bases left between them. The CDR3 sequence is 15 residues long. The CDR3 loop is CASSLGQSSYNEQFF. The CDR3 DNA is TGCGCCAGCAGCTTGGGGCAGAGCTCCTACAATGAGCAGTTCTTC. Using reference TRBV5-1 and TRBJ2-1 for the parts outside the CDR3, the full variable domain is KAGVTQTPRYLIKTRGQQVTLSCSPISGHRSVSWYQQTPGQGLQFLFEYFSETQRNKGNFPGRFSGRQFSNSRSEMNVSTLELGDSALYLCASSLGQSSYNEQFFGPGTRLTVL.

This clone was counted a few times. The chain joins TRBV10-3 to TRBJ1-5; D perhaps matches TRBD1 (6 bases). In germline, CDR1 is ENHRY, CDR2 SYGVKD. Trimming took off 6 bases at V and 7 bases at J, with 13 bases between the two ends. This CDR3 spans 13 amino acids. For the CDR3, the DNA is TGTGCCATCAGCAACAGGGAATCCCAGCCCCAGCATTTT. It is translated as CAISNRESQPQHF.

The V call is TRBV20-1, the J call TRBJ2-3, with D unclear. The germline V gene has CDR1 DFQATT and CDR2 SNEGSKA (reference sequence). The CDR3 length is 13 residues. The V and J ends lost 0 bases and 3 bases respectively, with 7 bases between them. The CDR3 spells CSAREVGTDTQYF. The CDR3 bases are TGCAGTGCTAGAGAGGTGGGGACAGATACGCAGTATTTT.

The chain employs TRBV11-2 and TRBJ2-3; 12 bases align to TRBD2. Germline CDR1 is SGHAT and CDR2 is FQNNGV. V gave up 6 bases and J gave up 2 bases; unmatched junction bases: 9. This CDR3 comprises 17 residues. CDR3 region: CASRSTGLAGTTDTQYF. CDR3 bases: TGTGCCAGCAGGTCCACCGGACTAGCGGGGACCACAGATACGCAGTATTTT. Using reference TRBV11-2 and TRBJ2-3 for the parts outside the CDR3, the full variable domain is EAGVAQSPRYKIIEKRQSVAFWCNPISGHATLYWYQQILGQGPKLLIQFQNNGVVDDSQLPKDRFSAERLKGVDSTLKIQPAKLEDSAVYLCASRSTGLAGTTDTQYFGPGTRLTVL.

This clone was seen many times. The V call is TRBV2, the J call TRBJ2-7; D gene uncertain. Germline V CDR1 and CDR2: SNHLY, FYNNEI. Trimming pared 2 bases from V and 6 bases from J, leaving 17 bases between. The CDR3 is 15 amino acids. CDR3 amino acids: CASSENRWQPGEQYF. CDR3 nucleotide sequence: TGTGCCAGCAGTGAAAATCGATGGCAGCCGGGCGAGCAGTACTTC.

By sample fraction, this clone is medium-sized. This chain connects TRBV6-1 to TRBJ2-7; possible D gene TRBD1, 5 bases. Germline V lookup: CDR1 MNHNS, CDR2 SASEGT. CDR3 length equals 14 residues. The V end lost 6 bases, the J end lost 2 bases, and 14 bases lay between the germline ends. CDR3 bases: TGTGCCAGCAGCCTCCGGACACGAACCTACGAGCAGTACTTC. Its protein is CASSLRTRTYEQYF.

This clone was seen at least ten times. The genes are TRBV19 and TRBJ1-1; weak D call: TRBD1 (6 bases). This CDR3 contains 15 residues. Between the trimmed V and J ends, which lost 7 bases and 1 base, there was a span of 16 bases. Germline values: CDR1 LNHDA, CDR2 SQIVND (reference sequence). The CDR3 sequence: CASNAGALGNTEAFF. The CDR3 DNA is TGTGCCAGTAACGCGGGGGCTCTGGGGAACACTGAAGCTTTCTTT. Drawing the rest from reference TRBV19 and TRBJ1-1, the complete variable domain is DGGITQSPKYLFRKEGQNVTLSCEQNLNHDAMYWYRQDPGQGLRLIYYSQIVNDFQKGDIAEGYSVSREKKESFPLTVTSAQKNPTAFYLCASNAGALGNTEAFFGQGTRLTVV.

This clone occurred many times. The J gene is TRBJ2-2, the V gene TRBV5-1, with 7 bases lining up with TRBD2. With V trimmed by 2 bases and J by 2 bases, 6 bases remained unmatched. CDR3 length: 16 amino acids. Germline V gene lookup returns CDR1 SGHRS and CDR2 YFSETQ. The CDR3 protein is CASSFEWGGNTGELFF. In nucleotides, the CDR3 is TGCGCCAGCAGCTTCGAATGGGGGGGAAACACCGGGGAGCTGTTTTTT.

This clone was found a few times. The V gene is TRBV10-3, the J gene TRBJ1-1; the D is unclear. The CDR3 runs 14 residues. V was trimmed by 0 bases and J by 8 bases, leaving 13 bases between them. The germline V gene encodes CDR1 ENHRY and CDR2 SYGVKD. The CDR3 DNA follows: TGTGCCATCAGTGAGTCGTCGGGTTCTGGGGAAGCTTTCTTT. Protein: CAISESSGSGEAFF.

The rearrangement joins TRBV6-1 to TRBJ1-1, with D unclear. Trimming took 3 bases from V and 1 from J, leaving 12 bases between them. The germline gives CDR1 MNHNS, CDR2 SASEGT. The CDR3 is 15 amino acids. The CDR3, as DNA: TGTGCCAGCAGTGACCCGCTAGTCCGGAACACTGAAGCTTTCTTT. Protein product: CASSDPLVRNTEAFF.

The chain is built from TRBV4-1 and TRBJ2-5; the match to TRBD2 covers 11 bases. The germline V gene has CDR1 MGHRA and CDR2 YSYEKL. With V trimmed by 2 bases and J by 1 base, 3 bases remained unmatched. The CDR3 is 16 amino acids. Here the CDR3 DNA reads TGCGCCAGCAGCCAACTAGCGGGAGGACCCCAAGAGACCCAGTACTTC. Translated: CASSQLAGGPQETQYF.

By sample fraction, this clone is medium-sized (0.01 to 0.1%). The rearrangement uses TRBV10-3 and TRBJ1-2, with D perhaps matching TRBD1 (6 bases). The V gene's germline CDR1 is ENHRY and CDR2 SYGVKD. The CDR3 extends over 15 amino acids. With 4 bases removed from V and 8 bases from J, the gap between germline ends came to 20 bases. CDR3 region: CAISVLAGALRGYTF. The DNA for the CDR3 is TGTGCCATCAGTGTATTGGCGGGGGCCCTGAGGGGCTACACCTTC.

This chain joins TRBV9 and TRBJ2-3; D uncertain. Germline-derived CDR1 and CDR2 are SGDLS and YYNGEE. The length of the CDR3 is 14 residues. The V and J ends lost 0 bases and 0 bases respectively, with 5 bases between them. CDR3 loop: CASSVEHSTDTQYF. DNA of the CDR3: TGTGCCAGCAGCGTAGAGCACAGCACAGATACGCAGTATTTT.

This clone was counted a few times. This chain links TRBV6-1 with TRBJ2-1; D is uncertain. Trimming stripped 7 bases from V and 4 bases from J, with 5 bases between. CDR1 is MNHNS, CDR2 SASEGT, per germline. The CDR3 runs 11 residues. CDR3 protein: CASTAYNEQFF. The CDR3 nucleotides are TGTGCCAGCACGGCTTACAATGAGCAGTTCTTC.

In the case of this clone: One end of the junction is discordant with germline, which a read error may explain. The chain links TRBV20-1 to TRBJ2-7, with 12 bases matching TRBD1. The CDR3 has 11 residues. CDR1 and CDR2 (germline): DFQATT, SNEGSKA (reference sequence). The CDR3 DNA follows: TGCAGTGCTAGATTCCGGGACAGGGGGCACTTC. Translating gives CSARFRDRGHF.

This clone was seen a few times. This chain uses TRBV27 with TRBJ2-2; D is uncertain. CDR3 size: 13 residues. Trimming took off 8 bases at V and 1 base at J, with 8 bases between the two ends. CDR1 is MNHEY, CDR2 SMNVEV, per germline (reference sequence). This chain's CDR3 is CASCTVNTGELFF. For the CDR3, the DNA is TGTGCCAGCTGCACAGTGAACACCGGGGAGCTGTTTTTT.

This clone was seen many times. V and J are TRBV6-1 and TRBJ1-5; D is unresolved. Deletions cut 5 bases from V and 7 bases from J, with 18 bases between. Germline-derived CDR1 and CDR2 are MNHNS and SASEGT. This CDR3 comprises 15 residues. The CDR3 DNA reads TGTGCCAGCAGTCCCCGACTCCAGGAGGGACAGCCCCAGCATTTT. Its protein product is CASSPRLQEGQPQHF.

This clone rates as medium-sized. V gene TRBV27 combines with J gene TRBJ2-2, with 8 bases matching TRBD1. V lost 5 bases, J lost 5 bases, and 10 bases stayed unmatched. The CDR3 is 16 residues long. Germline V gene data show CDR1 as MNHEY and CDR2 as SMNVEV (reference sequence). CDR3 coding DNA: TGTGCCAGCAGTCCAAACACAGGGGGTCGTACCGGGGAGCTGTTTTTT. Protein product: CASSPNTGGRTGELFF.

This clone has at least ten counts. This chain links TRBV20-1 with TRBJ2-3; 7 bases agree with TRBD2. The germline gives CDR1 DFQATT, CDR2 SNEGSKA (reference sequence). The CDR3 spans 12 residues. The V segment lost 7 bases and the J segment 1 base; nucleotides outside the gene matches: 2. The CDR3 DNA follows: TGCAGTGGGGGGGGGGGCACAGATACGCAGTATTTT. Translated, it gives CSGGGGTDTQYF.

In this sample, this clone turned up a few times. The CDR3 DNA sequence: TGTGCCAGCAGCCCGACTAGCGAAGGGCAGTTCTTC. Encoded protein: CASSPTSEGQFF. The chain employs TRBV7-9 and TRBJ2-1, with 8 bases aligning to TRBD2. The germline gives CDR1 SEHNR, CDR2 FQNEAQ (reference sequence). With V trimmed by 5 bases and J by 12 bases, 6 bases remained unmatched. The CDR3 runs 12 residues.

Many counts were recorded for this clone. The CDR3 nucleotides read TGCAGTGCTAGAGAGGTCGGCGGGAGCTCCTACAATGAGCAGTTCTTC. Its translation: CSAREVGGSSYNEQFF. The chain combines TRBV20-1 with TRBJ2-1, with 7 bases aligning to TRBD2. Trimming took 0 bases from V and 0 from J; bases not matched to a gene: 5. CDR1 is DFQATT and CDR2 is SNEGSKA in the germline V gene (reference sequence). CDR3 size: 16 residues.

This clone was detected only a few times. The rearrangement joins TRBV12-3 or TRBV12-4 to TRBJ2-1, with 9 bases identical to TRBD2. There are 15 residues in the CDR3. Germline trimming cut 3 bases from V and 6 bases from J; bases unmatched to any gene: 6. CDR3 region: CASSLLASGINEQFF. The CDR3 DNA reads TGTGCCAGCAGTTTGCTGGCTAGCGGGATCAATGAGCAGTTCTTC.

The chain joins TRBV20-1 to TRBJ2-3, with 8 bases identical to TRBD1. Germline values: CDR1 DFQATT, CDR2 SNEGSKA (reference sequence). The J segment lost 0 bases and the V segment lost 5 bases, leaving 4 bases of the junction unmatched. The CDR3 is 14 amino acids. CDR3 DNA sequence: TGCAGTGCTGCAGGGGGCCCGAGCACAGATACGCAGTATTTT. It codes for CSAAGGPSTDTQYF.

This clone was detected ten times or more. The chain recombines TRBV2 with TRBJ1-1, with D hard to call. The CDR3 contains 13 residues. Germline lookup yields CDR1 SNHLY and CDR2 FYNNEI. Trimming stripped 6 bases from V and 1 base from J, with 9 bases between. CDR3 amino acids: CASSRVKNTEAFF. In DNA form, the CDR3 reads TGTGCCAGCAGCCGAGTTAAGAACACTGAAGCTTTCTTT.

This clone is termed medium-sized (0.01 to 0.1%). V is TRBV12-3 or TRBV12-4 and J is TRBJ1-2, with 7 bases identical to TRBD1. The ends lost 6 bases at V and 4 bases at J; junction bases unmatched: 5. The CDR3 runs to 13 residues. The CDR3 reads CASSRQGIYGYTF. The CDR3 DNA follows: TGTGCCAGCAGCCGACAGGGAATCTATGGCTACACCTTC.